A selection of T cell receptor beta chains follows, all from one sample in a study of cytomegalovirus exposure and HLA in healthy donors. TCRdb keeps only in-frame clones here, not all; method: immunoSEQ multiplex PCR. This repertoire comprises 150,000 to 200,000 clones; its ten largest clones make up 0.75% to 0.85%. Sequences were obtained from PBMCs. These receptors originate from a woman aged 18-29 years in good health and CMV-seropositive. The CDR3 runs from the conserved cysteine through the conserved F or W. Fields, in order: CDR3 length, J gene, D gene, V gene, CDR3 DNA, CDR3 protein. The D gene is left open where the match is weak.

cdr3_length: 15; j_call: TRBJ2-5; d_call: TRBD1; v_call: TRBV4-3; cdr3_nt: TGCGCCAGCAGCCAAGTGACAGGGGTTGGAGAGACCCAGTACTTC; cdr3_aa: CASSQVTGVGETQYF
cdr3_length: 16; j_call: TRBJ2-3; d_call: -; v_call: TRBV6-4; cdr3_nt: TGTGCCAGCAGTGACAAGTCGGGTTCTGGCACAGATACGCAGTATTTT; cdr3_aa: CASSDKSGSGTDTQYF
cdr3_length: 17; j_call: TRBJ2-7; d_call: TRBD2; v_call: TRBV4-2; cdr3_nt: TGTGCCAGCAGCCAAGTACTAGCGGGAGGGCCTGGATACGAGCAGTACTTC; cdr3_aa: CASSQVLAGGPGYEQYF
cdr3_length: 13; j_call: TRBJ1-2; d_call: -; v_call: TRBV2; cdr3_nt: TGTGCCAGCAGTGAAGAGCTCCCGGGGGGCTACACCTTC; cdr3_aa: CASSEELPGGYTF
cdr3_length: 13; j_call: TRBJ1-1; d_call: -; v_call: TRBV11-2; cdr3_nt: TGTGCCAGCAGCTTAACCAGGGTCCCTGAAGCTTTCTTT; cdr3_aa: CASSLTRVPEAFF
cdr3_length: 14; j_call: TRBJ2-7; d_call: -; v_call: TRBV6-6; cdr3_nt: TGTGCCAGCAGCCTAGGGTTGTCGGGGTACGAGCAGTACTTC; cdr3_aa: CASSLGLSGYEQYF
cdr3_length: 15; j_call: TRBJ2-3; d_call: TRBD2; v_call: TRBV7-9; cdr3_nt: TGTGCCAGCAGCTCTATGCGGACTAGCGTAGATACGCAGTATTTT; cdr3_aa: CASSSMRTSVDTQYF
cdr3_length: 14; j_call: TRBJ1-2; d_call: -; v_call: TRBV11-2; cdr3_nt: TGTGCCAGCAGCTTAGACAGGGGCGGGTATGGCTACACCTTC; cdr3_aa: CASSLDRGGYGYTF
cdr3_length: 15; j_call: TRBJ1-2; d_call: TRBD1; v_call: TRBV2; cdr3_nt: TGTGCCAGCAGTGATGGAGGGACAGGGGGCGGGGGCTACACCTTC; cdr3_aa: CASSDGGTGGGGYTF
cdr3_length: 14; j_call: TRBJ1-4; d_call: -; v_call: TRBV5-1; cdr3_nt: TGCGCCAGCAGCTTGGGACAGTTTAATGAAAAACTGTTTTTT; cdr3_aa: CASSLGQFNEKLFF
cdr3_length: 15; j_call: TRBJ1-2; d_call: TRBD1; v_call: TRBV2; cdr3_nt: TGTGCCAGCAGTGAGGGGACAGGGACCAAGGATGGCTACACCTTC; cdr3_aa: CASSEGTGTKDGYTF
cdr3_length: 18; j_call: TRBJ2-2; d_call: TRBD2; v_call: TRBV4-1; cdr3_nt: TGCGCCAGCAGCCAAGGGGGACTAGCGGGGTACAACACCGGGGAGCTGTTTTTT; cdr3_aa: CASSQGGLAGYNTGELFF
cdr3_length: 15; j_call: TRBJ2-1; d_call: TRBD2; v_call: TRBV25-1; cdr3_nt: TGTGCCAGCAGTGAGCAAGGACTAGCGGCTTGTTCAAAGTTCTTC; cdr3_aa: CASSEQGLAACSKFF
cdr3_length: 14; j_call: TRBJ2-7; d_call: TRBD1; v_call: TRBV5-1; cdr3_nt: TGCGCCAGCAACCCCGGACAGGGCCCCCACGAGCAGTACTTC; cdr3_aa: CASNPGQGPHEQYF
cdr3_length: 15; j_call: TRBJ2-1; d_call: TRBD1; v_call: TRBV9; cdr3_nt: TGTGCCAGCAGCGCCGGGACAGGGGCCTACAATGAGCAGTTCTTC; cdr3_aa: CASSAGTGAYNEQFF
cdr3_length: 16; j_call: TRBJ2-1; d_call: TRBD2; v_call: TRBV4-3; cdr3_nt: TGCGCCAGCAGCCAAGAAGCGGGGGGTCTCCGCATGGAGCAGTTCTTC; cdr3_aa: CASSQEAGGLRMEQFF
cdr3_length: 14; j_call: TRBJ1-2; d_call: -; v_call: TRBV6-1; cdr3_nt: TGTGCCAGCAGTGTCTGGGAGGAAACCTATGGCTACACCTTC; cdr3_aa: CASSVWEETYGYTF
cdr3_length: 12; j_call: TRBJ1-2; d_call: -; v_call: TRBV18; cdr3_nt: TGTGCCAGCTCCCCAACAGCCTATGGCTACACCTTC; cdr3_aa: CASSPTAYGYTF
cdr3_length: 14; j_call: TRBJ1-2; d_call: TRBD1; v_call: TRBV27; cdr3_nt: TGTGCCAGCAGAGGGACAGGGAGAGTCTATGGCTACACCTTC; cdr3_aa: CASRGTGRVYGYTF
cdr3_length: 13; j_call: TRBJ2-7; d_call: TRBD2; v_call: TRBV7-2; cdr3_nt: TGTGCCAGCAGCTTAGCTCGGGGGGGCGAGCAGTACTTC; cdr3_aa: CASSLARGGEQYF
cdr3_length: 17; j_call: TRBJ1-3; d_call: TRBD1; v_call: TRBV13; cdr3_nt: TGTGCCAGCAGCTCGCTGGGACAGAGGACCTCTGGAAACACCATATATTTT; cdr3_aa: CASSSLGQRTSGNTIYF
cdr3_length: 13; j_call: TRBJ2-7; d_call: -; v_call: TRBV6-1; cdr3_nt: TGTGCCAGCAGTCTACAGGGTTCTTGGGAGCAGTACTTC; cdr3_aa: CASSLQGSWEQYF
cdr3_length: 19; j_call: TRBJ1-5; d_call: TRBD1; v_call: TRBV7-8; cdr3_nt: TGTGCCAGCAGCTTAGGCCCGGGACAGGGACGGTTTCTGAATCAGCCCCAGCATTTT; cdr3_aa: CASSLGPGQGRFLNQPQHF
cdr3_length: 15; j_call: TRBJ1-2; d_call: TRBD1; v_call: TRBV27; cdr3_nt: TGTGCCAGCAGTTTACAGAGGACAGGGACGGATGGCTACACCTTC; cdr3_aa: CASSLQRTGTDGYTF